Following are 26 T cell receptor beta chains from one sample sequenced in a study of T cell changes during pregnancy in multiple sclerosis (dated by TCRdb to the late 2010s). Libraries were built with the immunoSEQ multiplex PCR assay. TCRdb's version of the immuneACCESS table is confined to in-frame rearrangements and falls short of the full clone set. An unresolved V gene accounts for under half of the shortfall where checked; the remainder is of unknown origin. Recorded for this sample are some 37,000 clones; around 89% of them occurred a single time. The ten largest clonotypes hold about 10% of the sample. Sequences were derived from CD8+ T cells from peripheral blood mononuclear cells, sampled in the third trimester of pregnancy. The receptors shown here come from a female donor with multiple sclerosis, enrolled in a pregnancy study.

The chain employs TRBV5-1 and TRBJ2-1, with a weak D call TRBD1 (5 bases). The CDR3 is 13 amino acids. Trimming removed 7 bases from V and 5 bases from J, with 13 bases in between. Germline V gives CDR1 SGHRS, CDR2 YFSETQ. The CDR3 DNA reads TGCGCCAGCCTCTCAGGGCTAAACAATGAGCAGTTCTTC. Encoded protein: CASLSGLNNEQFF.

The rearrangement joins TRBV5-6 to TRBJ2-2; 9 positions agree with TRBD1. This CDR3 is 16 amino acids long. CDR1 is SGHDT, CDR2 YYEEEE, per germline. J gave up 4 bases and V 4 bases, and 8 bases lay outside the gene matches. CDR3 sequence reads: CASSTGQGKATGELFF. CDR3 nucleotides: TGTGCCAGCAGCACCGGACAGGGGAAGGCCACCGGGGAGCTGTTTTTT.

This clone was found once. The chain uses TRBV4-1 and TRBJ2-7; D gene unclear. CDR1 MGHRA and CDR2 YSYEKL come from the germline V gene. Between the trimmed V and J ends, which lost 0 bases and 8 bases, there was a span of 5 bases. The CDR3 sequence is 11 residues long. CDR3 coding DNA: TGCGCCAGCAGCCAAGAACAGCAGCAGTACTTC. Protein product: CASSQEQQQYF.

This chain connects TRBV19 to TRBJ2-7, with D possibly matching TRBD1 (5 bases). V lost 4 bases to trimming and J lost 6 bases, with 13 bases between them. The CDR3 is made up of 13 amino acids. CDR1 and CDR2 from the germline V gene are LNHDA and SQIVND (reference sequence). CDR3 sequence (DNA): TGTGCCAGTAGTAAGACCCCAGGGTCCGAGCAGTACTTC. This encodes CASSKTPGSEQYF.

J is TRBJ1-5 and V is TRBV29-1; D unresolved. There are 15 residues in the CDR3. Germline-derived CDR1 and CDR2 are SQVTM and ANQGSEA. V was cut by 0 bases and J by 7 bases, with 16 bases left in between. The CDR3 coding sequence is TGCAGCGTTGAAGACGGTCCGCTCTGCGAGCAGCCCCAGCATTTT. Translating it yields CSVEDGPLCEQPQHF.

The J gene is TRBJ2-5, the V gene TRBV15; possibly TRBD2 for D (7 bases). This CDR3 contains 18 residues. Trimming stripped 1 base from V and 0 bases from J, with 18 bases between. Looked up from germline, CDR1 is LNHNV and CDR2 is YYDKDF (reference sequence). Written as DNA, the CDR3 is TGTGCCACCAGCAGAGGCTATGCGGGGGCGGAGTACCAAGAGACCCAGTACTTC. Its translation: CATSRGYAGAEYQETQYF.

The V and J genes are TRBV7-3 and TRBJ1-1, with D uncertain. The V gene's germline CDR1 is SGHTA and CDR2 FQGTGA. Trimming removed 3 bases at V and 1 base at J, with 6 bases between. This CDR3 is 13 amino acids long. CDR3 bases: TGTGCCAGCAGCTTTAGAGGGAACACTGAAGCTTTCTTT. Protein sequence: CASSFRGNTEAFF. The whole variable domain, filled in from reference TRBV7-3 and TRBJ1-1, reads GAGVSQTPSNKVTEKGKYVELRCDPISGHTALYWYRQSLGQGPEFLIYFQGTGAADDSGLPNDRFFAVRPEGSVSTLKIQRTERGDSAVYLCASSFRGNTEAFFGQGTRLTVV.

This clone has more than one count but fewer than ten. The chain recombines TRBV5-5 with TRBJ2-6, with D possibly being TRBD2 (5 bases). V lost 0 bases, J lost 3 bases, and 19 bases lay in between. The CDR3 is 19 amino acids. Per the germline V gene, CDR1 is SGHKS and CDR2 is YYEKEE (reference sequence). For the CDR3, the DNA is TGTGCCAGCAGCTTGGAGAGGGTTCCTTCCTTTGGTGGGGCCAACGTCCTGACTTTC. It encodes CASSLERVPSFGGANVLTF.

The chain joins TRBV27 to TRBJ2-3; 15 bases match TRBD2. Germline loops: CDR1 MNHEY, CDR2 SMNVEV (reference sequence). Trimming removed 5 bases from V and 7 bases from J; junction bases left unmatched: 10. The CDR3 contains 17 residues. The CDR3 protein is CASSPRTSGGASYTQYF. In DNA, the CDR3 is TGTGCCAGCAGTCCCCGGACTAGCGGGGGGGCCTCGTATACGCAGTATTTT.

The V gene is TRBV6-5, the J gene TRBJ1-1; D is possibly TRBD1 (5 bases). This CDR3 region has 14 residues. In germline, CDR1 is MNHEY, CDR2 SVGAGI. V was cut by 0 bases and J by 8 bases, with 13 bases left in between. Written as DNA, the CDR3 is TGTGCCAGCAGTTACTCGGGGCTCGCCCCCGAAGCTTTCTTT. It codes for CASSYSGLAPEAFF.

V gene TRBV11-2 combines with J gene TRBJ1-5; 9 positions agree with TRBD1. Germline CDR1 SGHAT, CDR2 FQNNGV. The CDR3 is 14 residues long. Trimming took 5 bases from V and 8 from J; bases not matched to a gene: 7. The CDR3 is CASSRTGGWEPQHF. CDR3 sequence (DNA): TGTGCCAGCAGCCGAACAGGGGGCTGGGAGCCCCAGCATTTT.

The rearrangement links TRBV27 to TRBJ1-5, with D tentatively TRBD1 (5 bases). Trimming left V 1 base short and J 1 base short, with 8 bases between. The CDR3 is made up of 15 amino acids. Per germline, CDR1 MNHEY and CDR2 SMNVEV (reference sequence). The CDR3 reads CASSLWGGSNQPQHF. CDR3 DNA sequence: TGTGCCAGCAGTTTATGGGGGGGGAGCAATCAGCCCCAGCATTTT.

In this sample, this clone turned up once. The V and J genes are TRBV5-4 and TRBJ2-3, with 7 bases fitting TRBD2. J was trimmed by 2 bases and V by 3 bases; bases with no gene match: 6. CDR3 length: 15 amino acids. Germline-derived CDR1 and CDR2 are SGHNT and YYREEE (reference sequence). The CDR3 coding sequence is TGTGCCAGCAGCTCCCAGCGGGATCCCACAGATACGCAGTATTTT. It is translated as CASSSQRDPTDTQYF. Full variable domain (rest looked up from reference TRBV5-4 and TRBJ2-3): ETGVTQSPTHLIKTRGQQVTLRCSSQSGHNTVSWYQQALGQGPQFIFQYYREEENGRGNFPPRFSGLQFPNYSSELNVNALELDDSALYLCASSSQRDPTDTQYFGPGTRLTVL.

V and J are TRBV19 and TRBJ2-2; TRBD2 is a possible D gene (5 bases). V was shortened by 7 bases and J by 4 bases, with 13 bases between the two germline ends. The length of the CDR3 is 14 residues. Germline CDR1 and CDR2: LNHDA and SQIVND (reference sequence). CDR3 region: CASTGVRGTGELFF. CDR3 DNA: TGTGCCAGTACTGGGGTCCGGGGCACCGGGGAGCTGTTTTTT.

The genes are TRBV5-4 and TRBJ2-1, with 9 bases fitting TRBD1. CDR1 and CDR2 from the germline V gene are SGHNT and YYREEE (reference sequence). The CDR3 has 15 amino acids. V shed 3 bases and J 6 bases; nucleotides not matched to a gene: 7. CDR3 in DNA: TGTGCCAGCAGCTCCGGGACAGGGTGGATCAATGAGCAGTTCTTC. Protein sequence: CASSSGTGWINEQFF.

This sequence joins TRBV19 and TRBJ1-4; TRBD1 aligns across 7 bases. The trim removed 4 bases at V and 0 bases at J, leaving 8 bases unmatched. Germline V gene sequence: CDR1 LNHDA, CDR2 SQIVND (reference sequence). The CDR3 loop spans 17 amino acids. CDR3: CASSKGQIFATNEKLFF. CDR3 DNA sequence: TGTGCCAGTAGTAAGGGACAGATATTTGCAACTAATGAAAAACTGTTTTTT. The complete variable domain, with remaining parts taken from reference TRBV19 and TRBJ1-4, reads DGGITQSPKYLFRKEGQNVTLSCEQNLNHDAMYWYRQDPGQGLRLIYYSQIVNDFQKGDIAEGYSVSREKKESFPLTVTSAQKNPTAFYLCASSKGQIFATNEKLFFGSGTQLSVL.

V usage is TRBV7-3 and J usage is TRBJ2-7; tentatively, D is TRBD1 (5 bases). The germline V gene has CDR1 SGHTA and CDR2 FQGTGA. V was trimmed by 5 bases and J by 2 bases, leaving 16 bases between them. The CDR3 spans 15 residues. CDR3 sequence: CASSKSGPPAYEQYF. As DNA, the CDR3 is TGTGCCAGCAGCAAATCAGGGCCGCCAGCCTACGAGCAGTACTTC.

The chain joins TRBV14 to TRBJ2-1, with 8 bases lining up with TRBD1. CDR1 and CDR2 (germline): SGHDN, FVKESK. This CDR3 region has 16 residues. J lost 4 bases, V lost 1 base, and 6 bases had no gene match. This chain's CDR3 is CASSQAGTGEYNEQFF. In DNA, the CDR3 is TGTGCCAGCAGCCAAGCCGGGACAGGAGAATACAATGAGCAGTTCTTC.

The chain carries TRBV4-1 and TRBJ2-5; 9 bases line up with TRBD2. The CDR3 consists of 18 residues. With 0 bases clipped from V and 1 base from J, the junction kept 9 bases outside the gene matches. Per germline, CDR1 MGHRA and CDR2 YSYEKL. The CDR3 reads CASSQDQWAGGLQETQYF. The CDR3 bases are TGCGCCAGCAGCCAAGATCAGTGGGCGGGGGGGCTCCAAGAGACCCAGTACTTC.

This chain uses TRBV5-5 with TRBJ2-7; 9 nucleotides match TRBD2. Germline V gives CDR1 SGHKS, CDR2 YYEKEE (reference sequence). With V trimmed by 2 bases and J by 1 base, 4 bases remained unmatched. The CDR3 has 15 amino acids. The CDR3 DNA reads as TGTGCCAGCAGCTTTACTAGCGGGCCTTCCTACGAGCAGTACTTC. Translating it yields CASSFTSGPSYEQYF.

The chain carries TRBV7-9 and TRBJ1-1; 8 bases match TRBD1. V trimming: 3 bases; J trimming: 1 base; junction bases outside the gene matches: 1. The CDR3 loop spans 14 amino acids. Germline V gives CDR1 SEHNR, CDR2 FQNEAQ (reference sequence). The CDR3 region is CASSFDRGNTEAFF. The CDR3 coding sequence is TGTGCCAGCAGCTTTGACAGGGGGAACACTGAAGCTTTCTTT.

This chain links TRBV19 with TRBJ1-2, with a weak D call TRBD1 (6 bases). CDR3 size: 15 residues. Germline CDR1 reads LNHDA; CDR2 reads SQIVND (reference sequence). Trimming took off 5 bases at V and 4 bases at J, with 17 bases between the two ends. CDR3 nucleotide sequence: TGTGCCAGTAGTCCGAAGAACAGGGAGGGCTATGGCTACACCTTC. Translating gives CASSPKNREGYGYTF.

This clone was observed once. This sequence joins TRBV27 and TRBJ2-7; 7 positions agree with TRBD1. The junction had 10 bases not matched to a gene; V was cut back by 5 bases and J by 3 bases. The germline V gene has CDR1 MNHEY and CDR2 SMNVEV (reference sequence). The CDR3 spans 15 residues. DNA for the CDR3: TGTGCCAGCAGTAAGACAGGGCTGAATTTCTACGAGCAGTACTTC. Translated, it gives CASSKTGLNFYEQYF.

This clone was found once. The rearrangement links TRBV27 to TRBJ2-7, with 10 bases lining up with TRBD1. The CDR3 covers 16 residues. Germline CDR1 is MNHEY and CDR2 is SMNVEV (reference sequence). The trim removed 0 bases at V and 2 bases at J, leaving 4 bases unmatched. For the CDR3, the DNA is TGTGCCAGCAGTTTATCCGGGACAGGGGCTACCTACGAGCAGTACTTC. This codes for CASSLSGTGATYEQYF.

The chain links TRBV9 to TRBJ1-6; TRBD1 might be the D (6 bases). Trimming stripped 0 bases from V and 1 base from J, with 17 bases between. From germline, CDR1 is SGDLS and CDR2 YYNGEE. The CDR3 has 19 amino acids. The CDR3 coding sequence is TGTGCCAGCAGCGTAGGAGGTCAAGGGACAACATCCTATAATTCACCCCTCCACTTT. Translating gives CASSVGGQGTTSYNSPLHF.

The CDR3 sequence: CASSGDRSPGNTIYF. In DNA, the CDR3 is TGTGCCAGCAGCGGGGACAGGTCGCCTGGAAACACCATATATTTT. The chain links TRBV6-1 to TRBJ1-3; 8 nucleotides match TRBD1. This CDR3 has 15 residues. The V segment lost 6 bases and the J segment 2 bases; nucleotides outside the gene matches: 6. Germline values: CDR1 MNHNS, CDR2 SASEGT.